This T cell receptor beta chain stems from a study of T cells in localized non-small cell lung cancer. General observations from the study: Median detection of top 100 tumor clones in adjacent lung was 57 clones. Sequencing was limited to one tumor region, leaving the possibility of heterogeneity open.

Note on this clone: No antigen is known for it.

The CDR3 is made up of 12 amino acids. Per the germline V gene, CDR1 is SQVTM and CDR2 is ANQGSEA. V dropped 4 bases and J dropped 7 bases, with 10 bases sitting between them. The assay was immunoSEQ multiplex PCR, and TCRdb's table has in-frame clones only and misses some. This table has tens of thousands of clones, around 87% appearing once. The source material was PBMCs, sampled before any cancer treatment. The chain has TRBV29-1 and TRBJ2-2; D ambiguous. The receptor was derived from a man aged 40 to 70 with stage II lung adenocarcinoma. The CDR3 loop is CSVGLMDGELFF. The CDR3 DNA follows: TGCAGCGTTGGATTGATGGACGGGGAGCTGTTTTTT.